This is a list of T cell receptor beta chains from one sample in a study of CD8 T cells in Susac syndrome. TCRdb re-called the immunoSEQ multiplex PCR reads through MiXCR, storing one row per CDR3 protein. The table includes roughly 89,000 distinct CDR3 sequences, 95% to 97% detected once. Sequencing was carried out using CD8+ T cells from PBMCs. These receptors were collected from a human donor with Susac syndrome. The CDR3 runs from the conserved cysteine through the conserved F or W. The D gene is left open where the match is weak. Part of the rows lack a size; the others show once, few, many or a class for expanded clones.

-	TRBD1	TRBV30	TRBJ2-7	TGTGCCTGGAGTTACGGACAGGGGGCCTACGAGCAGTACTTC	CAWSYGQGAYEQYF
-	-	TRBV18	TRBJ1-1	TGTGCCAGCTCAGAGAGGGACCCTAGTGGTGAAGCTTTCTTT	CASSERDPSGEAFF
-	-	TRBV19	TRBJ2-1	TGTGCCAGTAGTAAGCAGGGCGGGCCCTACAATGAGCAGTTCTTC	CASSKQGGPYNEQFF
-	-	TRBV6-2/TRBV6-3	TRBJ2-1	TGTGCCAGCACCAGGGGGGGGTACAATGAGCAGTTCTTC	CASTRGGYNEQFF
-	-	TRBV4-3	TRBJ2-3	TGCGCCAGCAGCCAAGGTGCCTTTCTTAGCACAGATACGCAGTATTTT	CASSQGAFLSTDTQYF
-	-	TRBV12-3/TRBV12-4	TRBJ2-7	TGTGCCAGCAGTTTGTCCAGGGACAACTCCTACGAGCAGTACTTC	CASSLSRDNSYEQYF
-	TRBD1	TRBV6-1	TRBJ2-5	TGTGCCAGCCGACAGGGACACAGGGGTTCCGAGACCCAGTACTTC	CASRQGHRGSETQYF
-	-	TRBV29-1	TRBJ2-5	TGCAGCTCCCTCTCCCAGGGGGAGACCCAGTACTTC	CSSLSQGETQYF
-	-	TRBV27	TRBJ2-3	TGTGCCAGCAGCCCAGGTGGCGCAGATACGCAGTATTTT	CASSPGGADTQYF
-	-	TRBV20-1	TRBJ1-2	TGCAGTGCAGAGGGGGATACGAACTATGGCTACACCTTC	CSAEGDTNYGYTF
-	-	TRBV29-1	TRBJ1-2	TGCAGCTCATCCCCGGGGCCTTATGGCTACACCTTC	CSSSPGPYGYTF
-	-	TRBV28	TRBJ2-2	TGTGCCAGCAGTTTGAGTGGACTGAACACCGGGGAGCTGTTTTTT	CASSLSGLNTGELFF
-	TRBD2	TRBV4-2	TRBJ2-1	TGTGCCAGCAGTTGGGCGCACACAATTAAGCGGGAGGGCGAATACAATGAGCAGTTCTTC	CASSWAHTIKREGEYNEQFF
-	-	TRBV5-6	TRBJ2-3	TGTGCCAGCAGCTTGCTACTAGCCTCGTATTCGCAGTATTTT	CASSLLLASYSQYF
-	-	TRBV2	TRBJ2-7	TGTGCCAGCAGTCCCGGGAGCCACGAGCAGTACTTC	CASSPGSHEQYF
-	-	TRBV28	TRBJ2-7	TGTGCCAGCAGTATCCCGGACGCACACTCCTACGAGCAGTACTTC	CASSIPDAHSYEQYF
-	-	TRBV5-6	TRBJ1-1	TGTGCCAGCAGCTTGGGGTCTAGGGACACTGAAGCTTTCTTT	CASSLGSRDTEAFF
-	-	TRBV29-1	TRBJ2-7	TGCAGCGTTGGGACTTCGAAACCGAGAGCCTACGAGCAGTACTTC	CSVGTSKPRAYEQYF
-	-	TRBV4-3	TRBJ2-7	TGCGCCAGCAGCCAAGAAGCGCGACAAGGCTTCTACGAGCAGTACTTC	CASSQEARQGFYEQYF
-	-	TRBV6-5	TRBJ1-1	TGTGCCAGCCGGAGTCGCCAACCTAACACTGAAGCTTTCTTT	CASRSRQPNTEAFF
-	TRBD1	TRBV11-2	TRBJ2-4	TGTGCCAGCAGTACAGGGGGGATTGGGGCCAAAAACATTCAGTACTTC	CASSTGGIGAKNIQYF
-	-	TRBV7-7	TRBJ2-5	TGTGCTAGCAGTCCAGAGTACCAAGAGACCCAGTACTTC	CASSPEYQETQYF
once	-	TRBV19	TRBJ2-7	TGTGCCAGTAGCCGGGACACCGACTACGAGCAGTACTTC	CASSRDTDYEQYF
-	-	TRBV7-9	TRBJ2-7	TGTGCCAGCAGCAAGGGATTGGACAGTGGCTACGAGCAGTACTTC	CASSKGLDSGYEQYF
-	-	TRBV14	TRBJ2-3	TGTGCCAGCAGCCCAGGCTGGGGTCCAGATACGCAGTATTTT	CASSPGWGPDTQYF
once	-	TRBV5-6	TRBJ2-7	TGTGCCAGCAGCTTGGGCCGCGGCGAGCAGTACTTC	CASSLGRGEQYF
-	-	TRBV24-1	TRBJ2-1	TGTGCCACCACCGACGACAGGTACAATGAGCAGTTCTTC	CATTDDRYNEQFF
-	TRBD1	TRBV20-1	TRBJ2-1	TGCAGTGCTAGAGCCCTACGACAGGGGGTCCACTACAATGAGCAGTTCTTC	CSARALRQGVHYNEQFF
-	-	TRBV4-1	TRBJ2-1	TGCGCCAGCAGCCCGGCAACGGATGAGCAGTTCTTC	CASSPATDEQFF
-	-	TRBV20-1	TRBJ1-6	TGCAGTGCTAGGGGCCAGGGTCCCTATAATTCACCCCTCCACTTT	CSARGQGPYNSPLHF
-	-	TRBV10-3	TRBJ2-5	TGTGCCATCAGTGAGATTTTGAGAGAAGAGACCCAGTACTTC	CAISEILREETQYF
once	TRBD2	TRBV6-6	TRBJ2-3	TGTGCCAGCAGTTATACGGGGGGAGATACGCAGTATTTT	CASSYTGGDTQYF
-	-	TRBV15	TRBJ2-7	TGTGCCACCGCACCCCCCAGCTCCTACGAGCAGTACTTC	CATAPPSSYEQYF
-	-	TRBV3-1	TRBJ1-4	TGTGCCAGCAGCCTCGGACTAAGTGAAAAACTGTTTTTT	CASSLGLSEKLFF
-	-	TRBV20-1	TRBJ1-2	TGCAGTGCTAGTGACAGCTCCCCGGAAGGCTACACCTTC	CSASDSSPEGYTF